Each of the 8 T cell receptor beta chains below was sequenced from the same sample in a study of T cell responses to AZD1222 COVID-19 vaccine. The data were produced by immunoSEQ multiplex PCR, yet TCRdb's version contains in-frame clones alone and is incomplete. The sample comprises over 150,000 clones, about 93% of which are singletons, and around 0.93% rests with the top ten. The source material was peripheral blood, sampled 28 days after the second dose of the MenACWY control vaccine. The receptor source for this set is an adult who received the MenACWY meningococcal vaccine as a control.

This clone was found once. This chain joins TRBV29-1 and TRBJ2-3; TRBD1 matches at 10 bases. The ends lost 4 bases at V and 3 bases at J; junction bases unmatched: 4. This CDR3 has 14 residues. The germline gives CDR1 SQVTM, CDR2 ANQGSEA. CDR3 nucleotides: TGCAGCGTTGCGAGACAGGGGGCAACAGATACGCAGTATTTT. This encodes CSVARQGATDTQYF.

This clone was detected only once. The chain combines TRBV7-9 with TRBJ1-6; the D is unclear. This CDR3 has 15 amino acids. The germline V and J ends were trimmed by 1 base and 8 bases, with 12 bases remaining between them. Germline values: CDR1 SEHNR, CDR2 FQNEAQ (reference sequence). CDR3: CASSLGSGLDSPLHF. In DNA form, the CDR3 reads TGTGCCAGCAGCTTAGGTTCAGGTCTCGATTCACCCCTCCACTTT.

This chain links TRBV5-1 with TRBJ2-7; 9 positions agree with TRBD2. Trimming at V came to 0 bases and at J to 5 bases, leaving 3 bases not matched to a gene. CDR3 size: 14 residues. CDR1 SGHRS and CDR2 YFSETQ come from the germline V gene. The CDR3 region is CASSLVAGVHEQYF. In DNA form, the CDR3 reads TGCGCCAGCAGCTTGGTAGCGGGGGTCCACGAGCAGTACTTC. Filled out from reference TRBV5-1 and TRBJ2-7, the complete variable domain reads KAGVTQTPRYLIKTRGQQVTLSCSPISGHRSVSWYQQTPGQGLQFLFEYFSETQRNKGNFPGRFSGRQFSNSRSEMNVSTLELGDSALYLCASSLVAGVHEQYFGPGTRLTVT.

In its sample, this clone was seen a few times. The rearrangement links TRBV7-8 to TRBJ1-5; D is perhaps TRBD1 (5 bases). V shed 4 bases and J shed 8 bases, with 12 bases lying between them. CDR3 length equals 13 residues. CDR1 and CDR2 from the germline V gene are SGHVS and FQNEAQ. As DNA, the CDR3 is TGTGCCAGCAGCTCCGGGAGAGGGGAGCCCCAGCATTTT. This gives the protein CASSSGRGEPQHF.

The V call is TRBV4-1, the J call TRBJ2-5; the D call may be TRBD1 or TRBD2 (5 bases each). There are 16 residues in the CDR3. Trimming pared 1 base from V and 3 bases from J, leaving 15 bases between. CDR1 and CDR2 (germline): MGHRA, YSYEKL. The CDR3 protein is CASSQGTLGTEETQYF. In DNA form, the CDR3 reads TGCGCCAGCAGCCAAGGAACGTTGGGGACCGAAGAGACCCAGTACTTC.

The J gene is TRBJ1-1, the V gene TRBV6-6; unclear D gene. The CDR3 is 14 residues long. Trimming left V 2 bases short and J 5 bases short, with 12 bases between. Germline V gene lookup returns CDR1 MNHNY and CDR2 SVGAGI (reference sequence). CDR3 amino acids: CASSYPLEETEAFF. The CDR3 nucleotides read TGTGCCAGCAGTTACCCATTAGAGGAGACTGAAGCTTTCTTT.

The rearrangement links TRBV3-1 (or the pseudogene TRBV3-2) to TRBJ1-1, with 8 bases that match TRBD1. V lost 4 bases and J lost 6; bases outside the gene matches: 7. CDR3 length equals 14 residues. Germline V gives CDR1 LGHDT, CDR2 YNNKEL (reference sequence). The CDR3 bases are TGTGCCAGCAGCCCTGGACAGGGTGTACCTGAAGCTTTCTTT. Translating it yields CASSPGQGVPEAFF.

The chain recombines TRBV7-8 with TRBJ1-3; no definite D call. Per germline, CDR1 SGHVS and CDR2 FQNEAQ. Trimming took off 0 bases at V and 0 bases at J, with 9 bases between the two ends. The CDR3 runs to 16 residues. DNA of the CDR3: TGTGCCAGCAGCTTAGCTGGGCCGAGCTCTGGAAACACCATATATTTT. This encodes CASSLAGPSSGNTIYF. Based on the CDR3 plus reference TRBV7-8 and TRBJ1-3, the full variable domain is GAGVSQSPRYKVAKRGQDVALRCDPISGHVSLFWYQQALGQGPEFLTYFQNEAQLDKSGLPSDRFFAERPEGSVSTLKIQRTQQEDSAVYLCASSLAGPSSGNTIYFGEGSWLTVV.